Following are 7 T cell receptor beta chains from one sample sequenced in a study of blood T cells in healthy people across ages. Primers used in a second PCR of about 7 to 11 cycles were a sample-barcoded 5' primer and a J-beta primer mix. TCRdb called the 5' RACE reads again in MiXCR, with one record for every CDR3 protein. Of about a million distinct CDR3 sequences listed, 45% to 60% were seen once; the top ten hold over 20%. The sample consisted of blood. Receptor source: a woman aged 55-69 years in good health.

The genes are TRBV15 and TRBJ2-7; TRBD1 matches at 9 bases. Germline-derived CDR1 and CDR2 are LNHNV and YYDKDF (reference sequence). The trim removed 5 bases at V and 0 bases at J, leaving 11 bases unmatched. CDR3 length equals 17 residues. This CDR3 is CATSEGQGFWNSYEQYF. Here the CDR3 DNA reads TGTGCCACCAGCGAGGGACAGGGATTTTGGAACTCCTACGAGCAGTACTTC. Supplemented by reference TRBV15 and TRBJ2-7, the full variable domain reads DAMVIQNPRYQVTQFGKPVTLSCSQTLNHNVMYWYQQKSSQAPKLLFHYYDKDFNNEADTPDNFQSRRPNTSFCFLDIRSPGLGDTAMYLCATSEGQGFWNSYEQYFGPGTRLTVT.

This chain joins TRBV20-1 and TRBJ2-7; D is uncertain. The V end lost 3 bases, the J end lost 1 base, and 10 bases lay between the germline ends. CDR3 size: 13 residues. The V gene's germline CDR1 is DFQATT and CDR2 SNEGSKA (reference sequence). CDR3 coding DNA: TGCAGTGCTAGCCCCGTCCCGTCCTACGAGCAGTACTTC. Its translation is CSASPVPSYEQYF.

The rearrangement links TRBV6-5 to TRBJ2-4; D uncertain. TRBJ2-7 matches the DNA end more closely, so the J call is doubtful. The CDR3 contains 16 residues. From germline, CDR1 is MNHEY and CDR2 SVGAGI. For the CDR3, the DNA is TGTGCCAGCAGTTACTCGAACCCTGGAAGAACCTACGAGCAGTACTTC. It codes for CASSYSNPGRTYEQYF.

This clonotype occurred a few times. CDR3 DNA sequence: TGCGCCAGCAGCAGACCGGGACAGGCTAACTATGGCTACACCTTC. It yields the protein CASSRPGQANYGYTF. The chain carries TRBV5-1 and TRBJ1-2; 8 positions agree with TRBD1. Germline V gives CDR1 SGHRS, CDR2 YFSETQ. The CDR3 is 15 residues long. J was trimmed by 0 bases and V by 4 bases; bases with no gene match: 5. Looking up the rest from reference TRBV5-1 and TRBJ1-2 gives the full variable domain: KAGVTQTPRYLIKTRGQQVTLSCSPISGHRSVSWYQQTPGQGLQFLFEYFSETQRNKGNFPGRFSGRQFSNSRSEMNVSTLELGDSALYLCASSRPGQANYGYTFGSGTRLTVV.

The rearrangement uses TRBV25-1 and TRBJ2-1; perhaps D is TRBD1 or TRBD2 (5 bases each). The CDR3 runs to 14 residues. V shed 10 bases and J shed 6 bases, with 19 bases lying between them. The germline gives CDR1 MGHDK, CDR2 SYGVNS. The CDR3 DNA reads TGTGCCACCAGGGACCTATACCTCGGCAATGAGCAGTTCTTC. Residues: CATRDLYLGNEQFF. Variable domain in full (rest from reference TRBV25-1 and TRBJ2-1): EADIYQTPRYLVIGTGKKITLECSQTMGHDKMYWYQQDPGMELHLIHYSYGVNSTEKGDLSSESTVSRIRTEHFPLTLESARPSHTSQYLCATRDLYLGNEQFFGPGTRLTVL.

The chain uses TRBV7-2 and TRBJ2-3; TRBD2 matches at 8 bases. In germline, CDR1 is SGHTA, CDR2 FQGNSA. V shed 8 bases, J shed 6 bases, and the junction held 7 bases outside the gene matches. The CDR3 has 13 amino acids. DNA of the CDR3: TGTGCCAGCTCGGGACTAGTGCGGGATACGCAGTATTTT. Residues: CASSGLVRDTQYF.

The chain employs TRBV4-1 and TRBJ1-2; the D is unclear. V was pared by 4 bases and J by 5 bases, with 20 bases between. In germline, CDR1 is MGHRA, CDR2 YSYEKL. The CDR3 sequence is 16 residues long. The DNA of the CDR3 is TGCGCCAGCAGCCCAGTCGACACTCCGGGATTTTATGGCTACACCTTC. This gives the protein CASSPVDTPGFYGYTF.